The present entry profiles one T cell receptor beta chain with its context. Its antigen is undetermined. This sample stems from a study of beta chain features in type 1 diabetes. Notes on the study in general: Patients with Type 1 diabetes showed moderately but significantly shorter TCRB CDR3s in all four CD4+ subsets. Type 1 diabetes patients had VDJ junctions that carried fewer insertions and more deletions. A potential influence of HLA type upon TCRB rearrangement remained unresolved herein.

Reverse transcribing all isolated RNA meant expressed TCRB transcripts were sequenced. Sequencing was performed with immunoSEQ multiplex PCR; in TCRdb, only in-frame clones are kept and a portion is missing. The sample shows around 100,000 clones, under 30% of them seen only once. The CDR3 covers 16 residues. Germline V gene lookup returns CDR1 SGHVS and CDR2 FQNEAQ. Trimming took 4 bases from V and 8 from J; bases not matched to a gene: 14. Source material: central memory CD4+ T cells from blood. The chain combines TRBV7-8 with TRBJ2-7, with 10 bases lining up with TRBD1. The sequence derives from a woman aged 18-29 years with type 1 diabetes. The CDR3 protein is CASSSGLGTGAYKQYF. CDR3 sequence (DNA): TGTGCCAGCAGCTCCGGCCTCGGGACAGGGGCGTACAAGCAGTACTTC. Drawing the rest from reference TRBV7-8 and TRBJ2-7, the complete variable domain is GAGVSQSPRYKVAKRGQDVALRCDPISGHVSLFWYQQALGQGPEFLTYFQNEAQLDKSGLPSDRFFAERPEGSVSTLKIQRTQQEDSAVYLCASSSGLGTGAYKQYFGPGTRLTVT.